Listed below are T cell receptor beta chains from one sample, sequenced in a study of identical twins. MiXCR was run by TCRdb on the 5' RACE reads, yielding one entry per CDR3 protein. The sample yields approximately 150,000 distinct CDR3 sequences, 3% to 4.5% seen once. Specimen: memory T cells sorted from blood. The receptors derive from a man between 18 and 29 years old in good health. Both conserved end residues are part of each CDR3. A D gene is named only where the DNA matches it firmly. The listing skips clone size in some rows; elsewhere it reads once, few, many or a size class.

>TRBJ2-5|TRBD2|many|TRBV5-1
TGCGCCAGCAGCCAACGGACTAGCCAAGAGACCCAGTACTTC
CASSQRTSQETQYF
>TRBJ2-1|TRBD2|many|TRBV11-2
TGTGCCAGCAGATTTAGCGGGAGTACCTACAATGAGCAGTTCTTC
CASRFSGSTYNEQFF
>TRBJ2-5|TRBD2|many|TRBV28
TGTGCCAGCAGTGTGGGGACGACTAGCGCCTCGTTTGCCCAGTACTTC
CASSVGTTSASFAQYF
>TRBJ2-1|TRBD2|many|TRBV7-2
TGTGCCAGCAGCTCCGGACTAGCGGGAAGTCGGGTGTTCTTC
CASSSGLAGSRVFF
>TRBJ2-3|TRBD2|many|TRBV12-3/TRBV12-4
TGTGCCAGCATCCGGGGGGGAGGGAATACGCAGTATTTT
CASIRGGGNTQYF
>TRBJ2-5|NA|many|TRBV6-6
TGTGCCAGCACCTCGCCGGGCTGGGAGACCCAGTACTTC
CASTSPGWETQYF
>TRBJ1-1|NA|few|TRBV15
TGTGCCACCAGCCACAGGAACACTGAAGCTTTCTTT
CATSHRNTEAFF
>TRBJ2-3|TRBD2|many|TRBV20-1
TGCAGTGCTAGTATGTGGACTAGCGAGACTAGCACAGATACGCAGTATTTT
CSASMWTSETSTDTQYF
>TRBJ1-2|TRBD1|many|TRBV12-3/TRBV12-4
TGTGCCAGCAGCACGGGACAGGGCTTTGGTGGCTACACCTTC
CASSTGQGFGGYTF
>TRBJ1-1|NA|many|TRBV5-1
TGCGCCAGCCGTAGGGGTACGGAAAGCACTGAAGCTTTCTTT
CASRRGTESTEAFF
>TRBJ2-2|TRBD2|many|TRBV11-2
TGTGCCAGCAGCTTAGTGGGACTAGCGGGAGGGCCTCGCACCGGGGAGCTGTTTTTT
CASSLVGLAGGPRTGELFF
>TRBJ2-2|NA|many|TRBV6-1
TGTGCCAGCACAGGAGGGCCCAACGGGGTCGGGGAGCTGTTTTTT
CASTGGPNGVGELFF
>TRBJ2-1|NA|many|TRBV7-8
TGTGCCACCTGGGCCTTAGACAGAGCCTACAATGAGCAGTTCTTC
CATWALDRAYNEQFF
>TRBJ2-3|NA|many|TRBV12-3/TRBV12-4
TGTGCCAGCAGCAAAAGGGATAGTACGCAGTATTTT
CASSKRDSTQYF
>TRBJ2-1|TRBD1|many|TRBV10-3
TGTGCCATCAGTGACAGGGGGCACGTCTACAATGAGCAGTTCTTC
CAISDRGHVYNEQFF
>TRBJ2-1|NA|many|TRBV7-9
TGTGCCAGCAGACCAGAGGGGAATGAGCAGTTCTTC
CASRPEGNEQFF
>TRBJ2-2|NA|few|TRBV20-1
TGCAGTGCTAGGGACGATTCCGGGGAGCTGTTTTTT
CSARDDSGELFF
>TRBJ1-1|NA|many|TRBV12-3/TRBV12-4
TGTGCCAGCAGTTTAAGGCGTTTCGGGTCTGAAGCTTTCTTT
CASSLRRFGSEAFF
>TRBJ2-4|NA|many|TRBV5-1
TGCGCCAGCAGCTTGGGGACGGTGAAAAACATTCAGTACTTC
CASSLGTVKNIQYF
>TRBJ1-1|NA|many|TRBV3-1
TGTGCCAGCAGCCAAGCCGGACAGTGGAACACTGAAGCTTTCTTT
CASSQAGQWNTEAFF
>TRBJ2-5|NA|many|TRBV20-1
TGCAGTGCTAGAGGGGAAGAGACCCAGTACTTC
CSARGEETQYF
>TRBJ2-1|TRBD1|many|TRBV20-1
TGCAGTGCACCTGGACGGACAGGCGTAAATGAGCAGTTCTTC
CSAPGRTGVNEQFF
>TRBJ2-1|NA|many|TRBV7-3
TGTGCCAGCAGCTTACTGCCCTCCACTTCATACAATGAGCAGTTCTTC
CASSLLPSTSYNEQFF
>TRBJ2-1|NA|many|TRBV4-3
TGCGCCAGCAGCCAAGGTAGAGGTGAGCAGTTCTTC
CASSQGRGEQFF
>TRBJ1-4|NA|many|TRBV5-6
TGTGCCAGCAGTTTACAGGGAGGTGAAAAACTGTTTTTT
CASSLQGGEKLFF
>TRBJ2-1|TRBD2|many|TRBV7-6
TGTGCCAGCAGCTTAGCCGGGAGGGGGGGCCCGCTTAGCTACAATGAGCAGTTCTTC
CASSLAGRGGPLSYNEQFF
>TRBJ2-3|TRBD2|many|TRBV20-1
TGCAGTGCTAGACCGGTAGGACTAGCGGGAAGAGATACGCAGTATTTT
CSARPVGLAGRDTQYF
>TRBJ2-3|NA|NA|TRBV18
TGTGCCAGCTCACCGACCGTTCTCGCGGGTGGTACGCAGTATTTT
CASSPTVLAGGTQYF
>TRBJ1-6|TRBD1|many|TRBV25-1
TGTGCCAGCAGTGATACTACAGGGGCTACTTCACCCCTCCACTTT
CASSDTTGATSPLHF
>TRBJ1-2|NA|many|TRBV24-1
TGTGCCACCAGTGACCCAGGGCCCTATGGCTACACCTTC
CATSDPGPYGYTF
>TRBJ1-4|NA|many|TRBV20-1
TGCAGTGCTAGAGATCTGCAGGATAGGGGTGAAAAACTGTTTTTT
CSARDLQDRGEKLFF
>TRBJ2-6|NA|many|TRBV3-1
TGTGCCAGCAGCCTTCGAGGCCACAGGTCTGGGGCCAACGTCCTGACTTTC
CASSLRGHRSGANVLTF
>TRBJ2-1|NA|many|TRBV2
TGTGCCAGCAGTGAATGGAGCCGCGACTACAATGAGCAGTTCTTC
CASSEWSRDYNEQFF
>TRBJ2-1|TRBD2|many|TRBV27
TGTGCCAGCACCCTAAGGACTAGCGGCGACAATGAGCAGTTCTTC
CASTLRTSGDNEQFF
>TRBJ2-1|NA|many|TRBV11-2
TGTGCCAGCAGCTTAGATCGCCGAAACAATGAGCAGTTCTTC
CASSLDRRNNEQFF
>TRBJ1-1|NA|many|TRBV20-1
TGCAGTGCTATTACGACCCCGGGACACCACACTGAAGCTTTCTTT
CSAITTPGHHTEAFF